Presented here are 25 T cell receptor beta chains from one specimen sequenced in a study of identical twins. TCRdb reprocessed the 5' RACE reads with MiXCR, giving one entry per CDR3 protein. Found here are about 250,000 distinct CDR3 sequences, over 11% of them singletons; the top ten hold 7% to 9%. What was sequenced was memory (CD45RO+) T cells sorted from blood. Receptor source: a woman in her late teens or twenties in good health.

The chain joins TRBV20-1 to TRBJ2-7, with D tentatively TRBD2 (6 bases). Germline V lookup: CDR1 DFQATT, CDR2 SNEGSKA (reference sequence). The germline V and J ends were trimmed by 3 bases and 4 bases, with 19 bases remaining between them. The CDR3 totals 15 residues. In nucleotides, the CDR3 is TGCAGTGCTAGGGGCCCCCGGGAGATGTTTTACGAGCAGTACTTC. Its protein is CSARGPREMFYEQYF.

This clonotype was counted only a few times. The chain combines TRBV29-1 with TRBJ1-2, with D maybe TRBD1 (5 bases). The CDR3 is 10 amino acids. V was cut by 7 bases and J by 6 bases, with 9 bases left in between. From germline, CDR1 is SQVTM and CDR2 ANQGSEA. The CDR3 DNA follows: TGCAGCGCCCAGGGAGATGGCTACACCTTC. Protein product: CSAQGDGYTF.

This clonotype was detected a few times. The chain links TRBV5-5 to TRBJ2-7; D assignment may be TRBD1 or TRBD2 (5 bases each). The CDR3 extends over 15 amino acids. Germline V gives CDR1 SGHKS, CDR2 YYEKEE (reference sequence). Deletions cut 2 bases from V and 0 bases from J, with 12 bases between. Here the CDR3 reads CASSFGRGPSYEQYF. The CDR3 DNA is TGTGCCAGCAGCTTCGGTCGGGGACCCTCCTACGAGCAGTACTTC.

Many counts were recorded for this clonotype. The CDR3 reads CASRASGANTEAFF. In DNA form, the CDR3 reads TGTGCCAGCAGGGCATCGGGGGCGAACACTGAAGCTTTCTTT. This chain connects TRBV2 to TRBJ1-1, with D perhaps matching TRBD1 (6 bases). CDR3 length: 14 residues. Germline V gene sequence: CDR1 SNHLY, CDR2 FYNNEI. V lost 6 bases, J lost 1 base, and 12 bases lay in between.

This clonotype was seen a handful of times. The rearrangement joins TRBV10-3 to TRBJ2-7; TRBD1 aligns across 7 bases. V was pared by 7 bases and J by 5 bases, with 8 bases of the junction left unmatched. This CDR3 is 13 amino acids long. Germline values: CDR1 ENHRY, CDR2 SYGVKD. The CDR3 protein is CAINSDRSNEQYF. The CDR3 DNA sequence: TGTGCCATCAACTCGGACAGGTCAAACGAGCAGTACTTC.

This chain connects TRBV12-3 or TRBV12-4 to TRBJ1-1; D is possibly TRBD1 (6 bases). V was pared by 6 bases and J by 1 base, with 12 bases between. The CDR3 contains 14 residues. The CDR3 here is CASSYRARNTEAFF. CDR3 coding DNA: TGTGCCAGCAGCTACAGGGCCAGGAACACTGAAGCTTTCTTT.

The chain links TRBV2 to TRBJ2-1; TRBD2 agrees at 10 bases. The CDR3 has 15 residues. Germline V gene sequence: CDR1 SNHLY, CDR2 FYNNEI. The V and J ends lost 5 bases and 6 bases, in that order; junction bases with no gene match: 7. The CDR3 bases are TGTGCCAGCAGTTTAAACAGCGGGGGGGTCAATGAGCAGTTCTTC. Translating it yields CASSLNSGGVNEQFF.

The chain employs TRBV20-1 and TRBJ2-1, with 13 bases aligning to TRBD2. CDR3 length: 14 residues. Germline V gives CDR1 DFQATT, CDR2 SNEGSKA (reference sequence). With 5 bases clipped from V and 8 bases from J, the junction kept 6 bases outside the gene matches. The CDR3 bases are TGCAGTGCTTGGACTAGCGGGGGTAGGGATGAGCAGTTCTTC. Translating it yields CSAWTSGGRDEQFF.

The chain carries TRBV14 and TRBJ1-2, with D possibly matching TRBD1 (5 bases). V lost 6 bases and J 2 bases, leaving 10 bases between the germline ends. The CDR3 has 13 amino acids. Germline lookup yields CDR1 SGHDN and CDR2 FVKESK. The DNA of the CDR3 is TGTGCCAGCAGTACCGGGACGAACTATGGCTACACCTTC. It codes for CASSTGTNYGYTF.

V is TRBV20-1 and J is TRBJ2-6, with D hard to call. CDR1 and CDR2 from the germline V gene are DFQATT and SNEGSKA (reference sequence). V dropped 3 bases and J dropped 3 bases, with 15 bases sitting between them. This CDR3 has 16 residues. CDR3 sequence: CSARVGQVFGANVLTF. CDR3 nucleotide sequence: TGCAGTGCTAGGGTTGGCCAAGTCTTTGGGGCCAACGTCCTGACTTTC.

The V call is TRBV9, the J call TRBJ1-2; TRBD1 aligns across 8 bases. The V gene's germline CDR1 is SGDLS and CDR2 YYNGEE. The V gene end was trimmed by 7 bases and the J gene end by 7 bases; junction bases not matched to a gene: 12. The CDR3 runs to 14 residues. The CDR3 region is CASATTGAYSGYTF. The CDR3 bases are TGTGCCAGCGCAACGACAGGGGCCTACTCTGGCTACACCTTC.

This clonotype came up a few times. V is TRBV20-1 and J is TRBJ1-1, with a weak D call TRBD1 (5 bases). This CDR3 has 13 residues. Germline CDR1 reads DFQATT; CDR2 reads SNEGSKA (reference sequence). Between the trimmed V and J ends, which lost 0 bases and 4 bases, there was a span of 9 bases. CDR3 residues: CSARDGGLTEAFF. The CDR3 region has the DNA TGCAGTGCTAGAGACGGGGGACTCACTGAAGCTTTCTTT.

V usage is TRBV11-3 and J usage is TRBJ1-2; D is perhaps TRBD1 (5 bases). The CDR3 sequence is 15 residues long. Germline CDR1 SGHNT, CDR2 YENEEA. V was cut by 0 bases and J by 7 bases, with 15 bases left in between. The CDR3 nucleotides read TGTGCCAGCAGCTTAGATGGGGCGCAATCCGGTGGCTACACCTTC. Translation: CASSLDGAQSGGYTF.

The chain is built from TRBV7-8 and TRBJ2-3; no firm D call. V gave up 3 bases and J gave up 6 bases, with 7 bases separating them. The CDR3 contains 12 residues. CDR1 SGHVS and CDR2 FQNEAQ come from the germline V gene. CDR3 region: CASSFKGDTQYF. Written as DNA, the CDR3 is TGTGCCAGCAGCTTCAAAGGGGATACGCAGTATTTT.

The genes are TRBV7-8 and TRBJ1-5; D is undetermined. The CDR3 runs to 16 residues. V lost 0 bases to trimming and J lost 7 bases, with 16 bases between them. Germline V lookup: CDR1 SGHVS, CDR2 FQNEAQ. Here the CDR3 DNA reads TGTGCCAGCAGCTTAGCGCAAGAGGGAACCCAACAGCCCCAGCATTTT. Protein sequence: CASSLAQEGTQQPQHF.

Ten or more counts support this clonotype. This chain links TRBV10-3 with TRBJ2-1, with a possible D match to TRBD2 (6 bases). Trimming left V 7 bases short and J 5 bases short, with 21 bases between. This CDR3 is 16 amino acids long. In germline, CDR1 is ENHRY, CDR2 SYGVKD. The CDR3 spells CAIKARVWGGDNEQFF. The CDR3 coding sequence is TGTGCCATCAAGGCGCGCGTCTGGGGAGGCGACAATGAGCAGTTCTTC.

This chain joins TRBV2 and TRBJ1-5; D uncertain. The CDR3 has 13 amino acids. V was shortened by 6 bases and J by 0 bases, with 6 bases between the two germline ends. Looked up from germline, CDR1 is SNHLY and CDR2 is FYNNEI. DNA of the CDR3: TGTGCCAGCAGAACTAATAGCAATCAGCCCCAGCATTTT. Translating gives CASRTNSNQPQHF.

This clonotype was seen many times. The chain is built from TRBV6-1 and TRBJ1-6; 9 nucleotides match TRBD1. Germline V gene data show CDR1 as MNHNS and CDR2 as SASEGT. The CDR3 loop spans 15 amino acids. V lost 6 bases to trimming and J lost 9 bases; unmatched junction nucleotides: 9. The CDR3 here is CASSRAGQGASPLHF. The CDR3 DNA is TGTGCCAGCAGCCGAGCGGGACAGGGTGCTTCACCCCTCCACTTT.

The sample holds a few counts of this clonotype. CDR3 bases: TGTGCCAGCAGCTTATTTTGGACGAGTAACTATGGCTACACCTTC. Amino acids: CASSLFWTSNYGYTF. V usage is TRBV11-2 and J usage is TRBJ1-2; unclear D gene. The CDR3 runs 15 residues. From germline, CDR1 is SGHAT and CDR2 FQNNGV. Trimming took off 2 bases at V and 1 base at J, with 11 bases between the two ends.

The CDR3 sequence: CASSLFGLGDTGELFF. The CDR3 coding sequence is TGTGCCAGCAGCTTATTCGGGCTAGGGGACACCGGGGAGCTGTTTTTT. The gene calls are TRBV7-3 and TRBJ2-2; D is possibly TRBD1 (5 bases). CDR1 is SGHTA and CDR2 is FQGTGA in the germline V gene. The V and J ends lost 2 bases and 3 bases respectively, with 13 bases between them. The CDR3 spans 16 residues.

This clonotype was picked up a small number of times. The chain carries TRBV28 and TRBJ1-5, with 7 nucleotides matching TRBD1. The germline gives CDR1 MDHEN, CDR2 SYDVKM. The CDR3 has 17 amino acids. The V segment lost 0 bases and the J segment 6 bases; nucleotides outside the gene matches: 11. In DNA form, the CDR3 reads TGTGCCAGCAGTTTATGGGGGGCAGGGGGGAGTATTCAGCCCCAGCATTTT. Translated, it gives CASSLWGAGGSIQPQHF.

This sequence joins TRBV10-3 and TRBJ2-3; 9 bases are shared with TRBD1. J gave up 0 bases and V 4 bases, and 2 bases lay outside the gene matches. This CDR3 region has 15 residues. Germline CDR1 ENHRY, CDR2 SYGVKD. In DNA form, the CDR3 reads TGTGCCATCAGTGCCGGGACAGGGAGCACAGATACGCAGTATTTT. It translates to CAISAGTGSTDTQYF.

CDR3 region: CASSVDGYNEQFF. The CDR3 coding sequence is TGTGCCAGCAGCGTAGACGGTTACAATGAGCAGTTCTTC. This chain links TRBV7-9 with TRBJ2-1, with D unclear. Germline lookup yields CDR1 SEHNR and CDR2 FQNEAQ (reference sequence). V dropped 5 bases and J dropped 4 bases, with 9 bases sitting between them. The CDR3 runs 13 residues.

The chain joins TRBV20-1 to TRBJ2-7; 15 bases line up with TRBD2. CDR3 length: 16 residues. The V gene's germline CDR1 is DFQATT and CDR2 SNEGSKA (reference sequence). J gave up 2 bases and V 4 bases, and 6 bases lay outside the gene matches. The CDR3: CSANGLAGGRAYEQYF. The CDR3 region has the DNA TGCAGTGCTAATGGACTAGCGGGAGGGAGGGCCTACGAGCAGTACTTC.

This chain links TRBV6-5 with TRBJ1-1; D is undetermined. This CDR3 has 14 amino acids. V lost 2 bases and J lost 1, with 8 bases in between. Germline CDR1 MNHEY, CDR2 SVGAGI. In DNA, the CDR3 is TGTGCCAGCAGTTACAACCGTAAGAACACTGAAGCTTTCTTT. Translated: CASSYNRKNTEAFF.